A selection of T cell receptor beta chains follows, all from one sample in a study of CD8+CD57+ T cells in acquired aplastic anemia. TCRdb re-called the reads through MiXCR, storing one row per CDR3 protein. The sample shows around 430,000 distinct CDR3 sequences, less than 35% of them seen only once. Sample: sorted CD4+, CD8+, or CD8+CD57+ T cells (not recorded which) from PBMCs. The receptors come from a human donor with aplastic anemia. The CDR3 runs from the conserved cysteine through the conserved F or W. Each record gives: V gene, J gene, clone size, CDR3 length, D gene, CDR3 DNA, CDR3 protein. The D gene is left open where the match is weak. Not all rows give a size; the values are once, few, many and, for expanded clones, a class.

v_gene: TRBV20-1
j_gene: TRBJ1-1
abundance: many
len: 14
d_gene: TRBD1
CDR3nt: TGCAGTGCCGAACCGGGACAGGGTACGACTGAAGCTTTCTTT
CDR3aa: CSAEPGQGTTEAFF

v_gene: TRBV5-1
j_gene: TRBJ2-5
abundance: -
len: 16
d_gene: TRBD2
CDR3nt: TGCGCCAGCAGCTTGGGTAGCGGGAGGACCCAAGAGACCCAGTACTTC
CDR3aa: CASSLGSGRTQETQYF

v_gene: TRBV7-2
j_gene: TRBJ1-1
abundance: many
len: 14
d_gene: -
CDR3nt: TGTGCCAGCAGCTCACAAAAGGGTAGGGTTGAAGCTTTCTTT
CDR3aa: CASSSQKGRVEAFF

v_gene: TRBV19
j_gene: TRBJ1-5
abundance: many
len: 16
d_gene: -
CDR3nt: TGTGCCAGTAGTATAGGTGGCAGGGTGTTTTTACAGCCCCAGCATTTT
CDR3aa: CASSIGGRVFLQPQHF

v_gene: TRBV10-2
j_gene: TRBJ2-7
abundance: -
len: 15
d_gene: TRBD2
CDR3nt: TGTGCCAGCAGCAAGGGACTAGCGGGAGGCTACGAGCAGTACTTC
CDR3aa: CASSKGLAGGYEQYF

v_gene: TRBV9
j_gene: TRBJ1-6
abundance: -
len: 20
d_gene: -
CDR3nt: TGTGCCAGCAGCGGGGGGAGGTTGTCAGGGCCCTCGCCTGGTAGTTCACCCCTCCACTTT
CDR3aa: CASSGGRLSGPSPGSSPLHF

v_gene: TRBV5-1
j_gene: TRBJ2-1
abundance: -
len: 17
d_gene: TRBD2
CDR3nt: TGCGCCAGCAGCTCCCGGACTAGCGGACATGGGGGCAATGAGCAGTTCTTC
CDR3aa: CASSSRTSGHGGNEQFF

v_gene: TRBV6-2/TRBV6-3
j_gene: TRBJ2-7
abundance: -
len: 12
d_gene: TRBD2
CDR3nt: TGTGCCAGCAGTTACTTAGCGGGAGACAGTCACTTC
CDR3aa: CASSYLAGDSHF

v_gene: TRBV5-1
j_gene: TRBJ2-7
abundance: many
len: 12
d_gene: TRBD1
CDR3nt: TGCGCCAGTCGTTCACAGGGGATGGAGCAGTACTTC
CDR3aa: CASRSQGMEQYF

v_gene: TRBV4-3
j_gene: TRBJ2-1
abundance: -
len: 15
d_gene: -
CDR3nt: TGCGCCAGCAGTTTTGAGGGGGGGGCAGTAGATGAGCAGTTCTTC
CDR3aa: CASSFEGGAVDEQFF

v_gene: TRBV7-2
j_gene: TRBJ2-5
abundance: many
len: 11
d_gene: -
CDR3nt: TGTGCCAGCAGCTTCTCCGGGTTCCAGTACTTC
CDR3aa: CASSFSGFQYF

v_gene: TRBV10-3
j_gene: TRBJ2-2
abundance: many
len: 12
d_gene: -
CDR3nt: TGTGCCGCCGAAGGGGTTCCCGGGGAGCTGTTTTTT
CDR3aa: CAAEGVPGELFF

v_gene: TRBV6-5
j_gene: TRBJ1-5
abundance: -
len: 14
d_gene: -
CDR3nt: TGTGCCAGCAGTTACTTGGACGCTAATCAGCCCCAGCATTTT
CDR3aa: CASSYLDANQPQHF

v_gene: TRBV4-3
j_gene: TRBJ1-4
abundance: -
len: 16
d_gene: -
CDR3nt: TGCGCCAGCAGCCAAGTCGTAAGGGGCGGCGGTGAAAAACTGTTTTTT
CDR3aa: CASSQVVRGGGEKLFF

v_gene: TRBV7-9
j_gene: TRBJ2-7
abundance: many
len: 14
d_gene: -
CDR3nt: TGTGCCAGCAGCGCCTCGGACCGCAACTACGAGCAGTACTTC
CDR3aa: CASSASDRNYEQYF

v_gene: TRBV5-1
j_gene: TRBJ1-1
abundance: many
len: 14
d_gene: -
CDR3nt: TGTGCCAGCAGCTTAGTTCCAGGGGACACTGAAGCTTTCTTT
CDR3aa: CASSLVPGDTEAFF

v_gene: TRBV12-3/TRBV12-4
j_gene: TRBJ1-2
abundance: many
len: 13
d_gene: -
CDR3nt: TGTGCCAGCAGTTTAAGCGGGGACTATGGCTACACCTTC
CDR3aa: CASSLSGDYGYTF

v_gene: TRBV7-9
j_gene: TRBJ2-7
abundance: many
len: 14
d_gene: TRBD2
CDR3nt: TGTGCCAGCACCTGGGGGGGAGTCCTCGACGAGCAGTACTTC
CDR3aa: CASTWGGVLDEQYF

v_gene: TRBV5-1
j_gene: TRBJ2-1
abundance: -
len: 17
d_gene: -
CDR3nt: TGCGCCAGCAGCTTGGCCTTACTTCTCGGCGGCTACAATGAGCAGTTCTTC
CDR3aa: CASSLALLLGGYNEQFF

v_gene: TRBV7-2
j_gene: TRBJ1-1
abundance: -
len: 15
d_gene: TRBD1
CDR3nt: TGTGCCAGCAGCCGGGAGGACAGGGGAAGACCTGAAGCTTTCTTT
CDR3aa: CASSREDRGRPEAFF

v_gene: TRBV25-1
j_gene: TRBJ1-1
abundance: many
len: 13
d_gene: -
CDR3nt: TGTGCCAGCAGTGAATCGGGACGGGGGTTGACTTTCTTT
CDR3aa: CASSESGRGLTFF

v_gene: TRBV6-5
j_gene: TRBJ2-3
abundance: -
len: 15
d_gene: TRBD1
CDR3nt: TGTGCCAGCAGTTCCGGGACAGGGCCCACAGATACGCAGTATTTT
CDR3aa: CASSSGTGPTDTQYF

v_gene: TRBV10-3
j_gene: TRBJ1-2
abundance: -
len: 14
d_gene: TRBD1
CDR3nt: TGTGCCATCAGTGAGACTGGACAGGGCTATGGCTACACCTTC
CDR3aa: CAISETGQGYGYTF

v_gene: TRBV19
j_gene: TRBJ1-2
abundance: -
len: 12
d_gene: -
CDR3nt: TGTGCCAGTAGCACGCAAGACTCTGGAAACACCTTC
CDR3aa: CASSTQDSGNTF

v_gene: TRBV15
j_gene: TRBJ2-7
abundance: -
len: 12
d_gene: -
CDR3nt: TGTGCCACCAGCGGGAGGCTCGACGAGCAGTACTTC
CDR3aa: CATSGRLDEQYF

v_gene: TRBV11-2
j_gene: TRBJ2-7
abundance: many
len: 14
d_gene: TRBD1
CDR3nt: TGTGCCAGCAGCACGGACAGGGGGGTGGGGGAGCAGTACTTC
CDR3aa: CASSTDRGVGEQYF

v_gene: TRBV25-1
j_gene: TRBJ1-2
abundance: -
len: 14
d_gene: -
CDR3nt: TGTGCCAGCAGTGCTATACAGGGACTCTATGGCTACACCTTC
CDR3aa: CASSAIQGLYGYTF

v_gene: TRBV25-1
j_gene: TRBJ1-6
abundance: few
len: 12
d_gene: -
CDR3nt: TGTGCCAGCAGTGAACAGAATTCACCCCTCCACTTT
CDR3aa: CASSEQNSPLHF

v_gene: TRBV25-1
j_gene: TRBJ1-5
abundance: -
len: 15
d_gene: -
CDR3nt: TGTGCCAGCCGCCCGGACCAGGGTAGCAATCAGCCCCAGCATTTT
CDR3aa: CASRPDQGSNQPQHF

v_gene: TRBV19
j_gene: TRBJ2-7
abundance: many
len: 15
d_gene: TRBD2
CDR3nt: TGTGCCAGTAGTCAGCCGGGACTAGCATCCTACGAGCAGTACTTC
CDR3aa: CASSQPGLASYEQYF

v_gene: TRBV6-1
j_gene: TRBJ1-4
abundance: -
len: 13
d_gene: -
CDR3nt: TGTGCCAGCAGCCTCTACGCATCGGAAAAACTGTTTTTT
CDR3aa: CASSLYASEKLFF

v_gene: TRBV25-1
j_gene: TRBJ2-5
abundance: few
len: 16
d_gene: TRBD2
CDR3nt: TGTGCCAGCAGTGACTTCGCTAGCGGGAGTAGTGAGACCCAGTACTTC
CDR3aa: CASSDFASGSSETQYF

v_gene: TRBV9
j_gene: TRBJ2-1
abundance: -
len: 15
d_gene: -
CDR3nt: TGTGCCAGCAGCGTTGGATCGCGTCCCTACAATGAGCAGTTCTTC
CDR3aa: CASSVGSRPYNEQFF

v_gene: TRBV7-3
j_gene: TRBJ1-1
abundance: many
len: 12
d_gene: -
CDR3nt: TGTGCCAGCCGAACCCAGGGAACTGAAGCTTTCTTT
CDR3aa: CASRTQGTEAFF

v_gene: TRBV20-1
j_gene: TRBJ2-1
abundance: -
len: 16
d_gene: TRBD2
CDR3nt: TGCAGTGCTAGAGATCCAGGACTAGCGGGAAATCTTGAGCAGTTCTTC
CDR3aa: CSARDPGLAGNLEQFF

v_gene: TRBV12-3/TRBV12-4
j_gene: TRBJ1-1
abundance: few
len: 14
d_gene: TRBD1
CDR3nt: TGTGCCAGCAGTTCGGACAGGGCGAACACTGAAGCTTTCTTT
CDR3aa: CASSSDRANTEAFF

v_gene: TRBV29-1
j_gene: TRBJ2-3
abundance: many
len: 12
d_gene: -
CDR3nt: TGCAGCGTTGATGTTGGGGCAGATACGCAGTATTTT
CDR3aa: CSVDVGADTQYF

v_gene: TRBV9
j_gene: TRBJ2-3
abundance: many
len: 16
d_gene: TRBD2
CDR3nt: TGTGCCAGCAGCGTAGGAGCGGGGGGGTACACAGATACGCAGTATTTT
CDR3aa: CASSVGAGGYTDTQYF

v_gene: TRBV7-9
j_gene: TRBJ2-7
abundance: many
len: 14
d_gene: -
CDR3nt: TGTGCCAGCAGCTTAATCCAGGGAACCTACGAGCAGTACTTC
CDR3aa: CASSLIQGTYEQYF

v_gene: TRBV20-1
j_gene: TRBJ1-6
abundance: many
len: 14
d_gene: TRBD1
CDR3nt: TGCAGTGCTAGAAGACAGGGGGCGACTTCACCCCTCCACTTT
CDR3aa: CSARRQGATSPLHF

v_gene: TRBV19
j_gene: TRBJ1-2
abundance: -
len: 14
d_gene: -
CDR3nt: TGTGCCAGTAGACCAACAGGGAGCAACTATGGCTACACCTTC
CDR3aa: CASRPTGSNYGYTF

v_gene: TRBV19
j_gene: TRBJ2-2
abundance: -
len: 13
d_gene: -
CDR3nt: TGTGCCTGGAGCGCAAGACCTGGCGGGGAGCTGTTTTTT
CDR3aa: CAWSARPGGELFF

v_gene: TRBV7-8
j_gene: TRBJ1-1
abundance: -
len: 13
d_gene: -
CDR3nt: TGTGCCAGCAGCTCACATATGGGAACTGAAGCTTTCTTT
CDR3aa: CASSSHMGTEAFF

v_gene: TRBV4-2
j_gene: TRBJ2-5
abundance: few
len: 14
d_gene: TRBD2
CDR3nt: TGTGCCAGCAGCCCAGGACTAGCGGGCCCGACCCAGTACTTC
CDR3aa: CASSPGLAGPTQYF

v_gene: TRBV20-1
j_gene: TRBJ2-5
abundance: once
len: 16
d_gene: TRBD1
CDR3nt: TGCAGTGCCACAAGAATTGCAGGGGGCCTCCAAGAGACCCAGTACTTC
CDR3aa: CSATRIAGGLQETQYF

v_gene: TRBV29-1
j_gene: TRBJ2-3
abundance: -
len: 12
d_gene: -
CDR3nt: TGCAACGGAGAACCGACAGGCAATACGCAGTATTTT
CDR3aa: CNGEPTGNTQYF

v_gene: TRBV7-2
j_gene: TRBJ2-5
abundance: -
len: 14
d_gene: TRBD2
CDR3nt: TGTGCCAGCAGCTTAACTAGCGGGGATTGGACCCAGTACTTC
CDR3aa: CASSLTSGDWTQYF

v_gene: TRBV5-1
j_gene: TRBJ2-2
abundance: -
len: 17
d_gene: TRBD1
CDR3nt: TGCGCCAGCATATCGGGACAGGAGGGCGCGAACACCGGGGAGCTGTTTTTT
CDR3aa: CASISGQEGANTGELFF

v_gene: TRBV5-6
j_gene: TRBJ1-3
abundance: -
len: 14
d_gene: -
CDR3nt: TGTGCCAGCAGCTTGGTATCGGCGGGAAACACCATATATTTT
CDR3aa: CASSLVSAGNTIYF

v_gene: TRBV20-1
j_gene: TRBJ2-1
abundance: few
len: 16
d_gene: -
CDR3nt: TGCAGTGCTAGGGGGGTGACAATGAGGACCTACAATGAGCAGTTCTTC
CDR3aa: CSARGVTMRTYNEQFF